The 10 T cell receptor beta chains below all came from one sample that was sequenced in a study of blood T cell repertoires in COVID-19. Assay used: immunoSEQ multiplex PCR; TCRdb lists only in-frame clones, some missing. The table has approximately 65,000 clones, about 81% seen once. The sequenced sample was peripheral blood. Receptor source: a man aged 80 or over with acute or convalescent COVID-19.

The chain joins TRBV4-2 to TRBJ2-7, with 7 nucleotides matching TRBD1. Unmatched junction bases numbered 11, after V lost 0 bases and J lost 3 bases. The CDR3 consists of 17 residues. Germline loops: CDR1 LGHNA, CDR2 YNFKEQ. The chain's CDR3 is CASSQDRELSGGYEQYF. The CDR3 DNA sequence: TGTGCCAGCAGCCAAGATAGGGAGCTCTCAGGGGGCTACGAGCAGTACTTC.

This chain joins TRBV7-8 and TRBJ2-1; 9 positions match TRBD2. V gave up 3 bases and J gave up 7 bases; unmatched junction bases: 7. The CDR3 loop spans 15 amino acids. Germline V CDR1 and CDR2: SGHVS, FQNEAQ. The CDR3 DNA follows: TGTGCCAGCAGCTTTGGGACTAGCTCGGTTAATGAGCAGTTCTTC. It specifies CASSFGTSSVNEQFF.

V usage is TRBV6-5 and J usage is TRBJ2-5, with 10 bases that match TRBD2. CDR3 length: 16 residues. Germline loops: CDR1 MNHEY, CDR2 SVGAGI. V gave up 0 bases and J gave up 2 bases; unmatched junction bases: 3. The CDR3 nucleotides are TGTGCCAGCAGTTACTCAGTAGCGGGGGGTCAAGAGACCCAGTACTTC. This translates into CASSYSVAGGQETQYF.

The chain has TRBV7-2 and TRBJ2-3, with 8 bases that match TRBD2. J lost 4 bases, V lost 3 bases, and 12 bases had no gene match. CDR1 SGHTA and CDR2 FQGNSA come from the germline V gene. This CDR3 is 17 amino acids long. The CDR3 reads CASSLSIPAGASDTQYF. The CDR3 coding sequence is TGTGCCAGCAGCTTGAGTATACCAGCGGGAGCATCAGATACGCAGTATTTT.

The chain links TRBV6-2 or TRBV6-3 to TRBJ2-4; TRBD2 might be the D (7 bases). Looked up from germline, CDR1 is MNHEY and CDR2 is SVGEGT. Deletions cut 6 bases from V and 15 bases from J, with 24 bases between. This CDR3 comprises 14 residues. The CDR3 spells CASSPGEGGHKRYF. The CDR3, as DNA: TGTGCCAGCAGCCCGGGGGAGGGGGGGCATAAGCGGTACTTC.

J is TRBJ2-3 and V is TRBV24-1; 7 bases align to TRBD2. Germline CDR1 reads KGHDR; CDR2 reads SFDVKD. V lost 2 bases to trimming and J lost 1 base; unmatched junction nucleotides: 5. The CDR3 extends over 16 amino acids. In nucleotides, the CDR3 is TGTGCCACCAGTGATTCCCGACTAGCCCGCACAGATACGCAGTATTTT. Protein product: CATSDSRLARTDTQYF.

This clone showed up just once. This chain joins TRBV24-1 and TRBJ1-2; D may be TRBD1 (5 bases). The CDR3 sequence is 15 residues long. CDR1 is KGHDR and CDR2 is SFDVKD in the germline V gene. V lost 3 bases and J 2 bases, leaving 12 bases between the germline ends. CDR3 residues: CATSDGGKTNYGYTF. DNA of the CDR3: TGTGCCACCAGTGATGGGGGGAAAACCAACTATGGCTACACCTTC.

This chain joins TRBV7-2 and TRBJ2-7; D is possibly TRBD2 (5 bases). Germline CDR1 reads SGHTA; CDR2 reads FQGNSA. V lost 5 bases, J lost 6 bases, and 14 bases lay in between. The CDR3 has 13 amino acids. The CDR3 DNA reads TGTGCCAGCAGCCCCACGCGGGCCGTCGAGCAGTACTTC. Translating gives CASSPTRAVEQYF.

V gene TRBV7-2 combines with J gene TRBJ1-5; D uncertain. Trimming took off 1 base at V and 4 bases at J, with 11 bases between the two ends. This CDR3 comprises 15 residues. Germline CDR1 is SGHTA and CDR2 is FQGNSA. DNA of the CDR3: TGTGCCAGCAGCTTAGTAGTTGCAGGAAATCAGCCCCAGCATTTT. This codes for CASSLVVAGNQPQHF.

The chain combines TRBV25-1 with TRBJ2-2; D gene uncertain. V lost 2 bases and J lost 8, with 6 bases in between. The CDR3 length is 12 residues. The germline V gene encodes CDR1 MGHDK and CDR2 SYGVNS. CDR3 DNA sequence: TGTGCCAGCAGTGAAACTTCGGGGGAGCTGTTTTTT. Translating gives CASSETSGELFF.